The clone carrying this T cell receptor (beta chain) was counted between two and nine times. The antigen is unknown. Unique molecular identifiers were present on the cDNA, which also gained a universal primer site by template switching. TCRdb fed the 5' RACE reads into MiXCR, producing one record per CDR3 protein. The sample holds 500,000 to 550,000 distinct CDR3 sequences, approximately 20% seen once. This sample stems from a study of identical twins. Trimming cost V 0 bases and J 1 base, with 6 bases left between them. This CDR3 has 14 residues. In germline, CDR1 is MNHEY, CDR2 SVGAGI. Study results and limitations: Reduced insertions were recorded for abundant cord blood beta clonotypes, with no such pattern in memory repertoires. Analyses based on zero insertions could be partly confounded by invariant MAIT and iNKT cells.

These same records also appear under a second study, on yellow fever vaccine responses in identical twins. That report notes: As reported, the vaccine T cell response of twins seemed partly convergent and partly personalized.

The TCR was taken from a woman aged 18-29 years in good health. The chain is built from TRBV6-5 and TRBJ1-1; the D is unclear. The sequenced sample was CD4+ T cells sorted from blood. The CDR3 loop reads CASSYSMANTEAFF. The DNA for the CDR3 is TGTGCCAGCAGTTACTCGATGGCGAACACTGAAGCTTTCTTT.